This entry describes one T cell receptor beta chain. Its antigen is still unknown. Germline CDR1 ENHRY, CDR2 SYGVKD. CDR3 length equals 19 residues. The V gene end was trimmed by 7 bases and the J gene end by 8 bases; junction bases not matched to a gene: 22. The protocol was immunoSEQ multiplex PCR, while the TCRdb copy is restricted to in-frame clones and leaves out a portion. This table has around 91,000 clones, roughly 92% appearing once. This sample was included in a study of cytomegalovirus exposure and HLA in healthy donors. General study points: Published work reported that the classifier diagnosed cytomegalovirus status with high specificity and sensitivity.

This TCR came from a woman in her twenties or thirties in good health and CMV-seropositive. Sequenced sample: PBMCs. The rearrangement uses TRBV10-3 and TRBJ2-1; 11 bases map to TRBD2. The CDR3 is CAIKGTGENSGRASHEQFF. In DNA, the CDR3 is TGTGCCATCAAAGGGACGGGAGAAAATAGCGGGAGGGCCTCTCATGAGCAGTTCTTC.